Presented here are 23 T cell receptor beta chains from one specimen sequenced in a study of regulatory T cells in long-lasting Graves disease. Time point here: newly diagnosed GD, antithyroid drugs for less than 3 months. TCR sequences were obtained from RNA taken from PBMCs. Library construction for TCR beta used iRepertoire HTBI primers and Arm-PCR of CDR3 regions. MiXCR, applied by TCRdb to the multiplex PCR reads, yields one record per CDR3 protein. The table has about 440,000 distinct CDR3 sequences, 14% to 15% seen once. Another study also made use of these data, one on T cells in Graves' hyperthyroidism and ophthalmopathy.

This sample comprised peripheral blood mononuclear cells (PBMCs), obtained at new diagnosis, from a patient treated with antithyroid drugs. Every receptor here comes from a woman under 40 with Graves disease.

As to this clonotype: A read error likely explains this, since a far larger clone differs by one base. V usage is TRBV6-1 and J usage is TRBJ2-5, with a tentative D call TRBD1 (5 bases). Trimming shortened V by 3 bases and J by 1 base, and 12 bases separated the two germline ends. Germline V gene sequence: CDR1 MNHNS, CDR2 SASEGT. CDR3 length: 15 residues. The CDR3 sequence: CASSDPDSFQETQYF. In DNA form, the CDR3 reads TGTGCCAGCAGTGACCCTGACAGCTTCCAAGAGACCCAGTACTTC.

This clonotype was found a few times. The chain couples TRBV29-1 to TRBJ1-5, with TRBD1 as a possible D gene (6 bases). Germline lookup yields CDR1 SQVTM and CDR2 ANQGSEA. V was shortened by 7 bases and J by 9 bases, with 19 bases between the two germline ends. CDR3 length: 13 amino acids. In DNA, the CDR3 is TGCAGCGCCGGGGACACCGCAATGGGGCCCCAGCATTTT. This translates into CSAGDTAMGPQHF.

This clonotype has only a few counts. The chain recombines TRBV24-1 with TRBJ2-4, with 11 bases fitting TRBD1. Trimming at V came to 7 bases and at J to 8 bases, leaving 6 bases not matched to a gene. The germline V gene encodes CDR1 KGHDR and CDR2 SFDVKD. CDR3 length: 14 amino acids. As DNA, the CDR3 is TGTGCCACCAGCCCCGGACAGGGGGCATACATTCAGTACTTC. Residues: CATSPGQGAYIQYF.

The chain joins TRBV29-1 to TRBJ1-2; D possibly corresponds to TRBD1 (5 bases). Trimming shortened V by 4 bases and J by 1 base, and 16 bases separated the two germline ends. Germline V gene lookup returns CDR1 SQVTM and CDR2 ANQGSEA. This CDR3 region has 15 residues. CDR3 DNA: TGCAGCGTTGTAGCACCGGGGCCTAATAACTATGGCTACACCTTC. This translates into CSVVAPGPNNYGYTF.

A note on this clonotype: This likely stems from a read error, as it lies one base from a far larger clone. The V call is TRBV6-9, the J call TRBJ2-5; 9 bases map to TRBD2. CDR1 is MNHGY, CDR2 SVAAGI, per germline. V was clipped by 3 bases and J by 6 bases; unmatched bases: 8. The CDR3 is 15 residues long. CDR3 nucleotides: TGTGCCAGCAGTTACTTGGGACTAGCTGGACAGACCCAGTACTTC. Amino acid sequence: CASSYLGLAGQTQYF.

In this sample, this clonotype turned up many times. The chain couples TRBV28 to TRBJ1-6, with D unclear. Trimming shortened V by 6 bases and J by 7 bases, and 4 bases separated the two germline ends. This CDR3 has 11 amino acids. CDR1 is MDHEN and CDR2 is SYDVKM in the germline V gene. The CDR3 coding sequence is TGTGCCAGCAGAAGCAATTCACCCCTCCACTTT. This translates into CASRSNSPLHF.

This clonotype has a count of ten or more. The chain is built from TRBV12-3 or TRBV12-4 and TRBJ2-5; 7 bases are shared with TRBD1. Trimming at V came to 6 bases and at J to 4 bases, leaving 2 bases not matched to a gene. This CDR3 is built from 12 residues. CDR3 residues: CASSRQGETQYF. CDR3 coding DNA: TGTGCCAGCAGCCGACAGGGAGAGACCCAGTACTTC.

As to this clonotype: It differs at one base from a far larger clone, so likely a read error. V usage is TRBV7-9 and J usage is TRBJ1-1; tentative D call: TRBD1 (5 bases). CDR3 size: 13 residues. Trimming removed 3 bases at V and 1 base at J, with 6 bases between. From germline, CDR1 is SEHNR and CDR2 FQNEAQ (reference sequence). This CDR3 reads CASSFGANTEAFF. DNA for the CDR3: TGTGCCAGCAGCTTCGGGGCGAACACTGAAGCTTTCTTT. Supplemented by reference TRBV7-9 and TRBJ1-1, the full variable domain reads DTGVSQNPRHKITKRGQNVTFRCDPISEHNRLYWYRQTLGQGPEFLTYFQNEAQLEKSRLLSDRFSAERPKGSFSTLEIQRTEQGDSAMYLCASSFGANTEAFFGQGTRLTVV.

This clonotype was observed many times. This chain joins TRBV7-3 and TRBJ2-1; no reliable D call. Germline CDR1 is SGHTA and CDR2 is FQGTGA. The V end was cut by 1 base, the J end by 4 bases, with 5 bases between. The CDR3 sequence is 13 residues long. The chain's CDR3 is CASSLMGYNEQFF. CDR3 nucleotides: TGTGCCAGCAGCTTAATGGGGTACAATGAGCAGTTCTTC.

The chain has TRBV29-1 and TRBJ2-1; D is possibly TRBD2 (7 bases). The CDR3 sequence is 12 residues long. Trimming pared 8 bases from V and 10 bases from J, leaving 18 bases between. Per germline, CDR1 SQVTM and CDR2 ANQGSEA. The CDR3 sequence is CSIGRGGFEQFF. In DNA, the CDR3 is TGCAGCATCGGAAGGGGGGGTTTCGAGCAGTTCTTC.

This clonotype was seen repeatedly, ten times or more. The chain has TRBV6-5 and TRBJ2-1, with TRBD1 matching over 10 bases. Germline V gene data show CDR1 as MNHEY and CDR2 as SVGAGI. After removal of 0 bases from V and 6 bases from J, the junction contained 2 bases not matched to a gene. The CDR3 has 15 amino acids. The CDR3 sequence: CASSYSGTGVNEQFF. CDR3 nucleotides: TGTGCCAGCAGTTACTCGGGGACAGGGGTCAATGAGCAGTTCTTC.

This clonotype was counted between two and nine times. V usage is TRBV24-1 and J usage is TRBJ2-1; D assignment may be TRBD1 or TRBD2 (5 bases each). The J call could be wrong; TRBJ2-5 is a better fit for the DNA end. This CDR3 has 15 residues. CDR1 and CDR2 (germline): KGHDR, SFDVKD. CDR3 residues: CATSEGTAIQETQYF. The CDR3 coding sequence is TGTGCCACCAGTGAAGGGACGGCCATTCAAGAGACCCAGTACTTC.

This chain connects TRBV28 to TRBJ2-2; 9 bases map to TRBD2. The trim removed 7 bases at V and 7 bases at J, leaving 13 bases unmatched. The CDR3 has 16 amino acids. Germline CDR1 MDHEN, CDR2 SYDVKM. The CDR3 bases are TGTGCCAGCAAGCCCTGGGGTAGCGGGAGTAGCGGGGAGCTGTTTTTT. It encodes CASKPWGSGSSGELFF.

This clonotype was seen many times. The chain recombines TRBV7-2 with TRBJ2-5; 7 bases match TRBD2. This CDR3 has 12 residues. Trimming at V came to 8 bases and at J to 2 bases, leaving 2 bases not matched to a gene. The germline V gene has CDR1 SGHTA and CDR2 FQGNSA. The CDR3 DNA sequence: TGTGCCAGCGGGGGGGGACAAGAGACCCAGTACTTC. Its translation: CASGGGQETQYF.

This clonotype appeared many times. The chain is built from TRBV7-9 and TRBJ2-7; D is possibly TRBD1 (5 bases). Germline-derived CDR1 and CDR2 are SEHNR and FQNEAQ (reference sequence). V gave up 5 bases and J gave up 3 bases, with 14 bases separating them. The CDR3 is made up of 14 amino acids. Here the CDR3 reads CASSPRQRDYEQYF. Written as DNA, the CDR3 is TGTGCCAGCAGCCCCCGACAGAGAGACTACGAGCAGTACTTC.

V is TRBV9 and J is TRBJ2-5; 12 bases match TRBD2. From germline, CDR1 is SGDLS and CDR2 YYNGEE. V shed 0 bases and J 0 bases; nucleotides not matched to a gene: 6. This CDR3 region has 18 residues. The CDR3 region has the DNA TGTGCCAGCAGCGTAGGTGGACTAGCGGGATGGTACCAAGAGACCCAGTACTTC. It specifies CASSVGGLAGWYQETQYF.

This clonotype appeared a single time. The chain couples TRBV4-1 to TRBJ2-1, with 7 positions matching TRBD2. The CDR3 runs 16 residues. Trimming cost V 0 bases and J 4 bases; bases outside gene matches: 6. Germline V gene lookup returns CDR1 MGHRA and CDR2 YSYEKL. The CDR3 DNA is TGCGCCAGCAGCCAAGAGGCAGGCGGGGGATACAATGAGCAGTTCTTC. Translating gives CASSQEAGGGYNEQFF.

Many counts were recorded for this clonotype. The V and J genes are TRBV27 and TRBJ2-3; TRBD2 aligns across 7 bases. Losses at the gene ends were 2 bases for V and 3 bases for J; bases not matched to a gene: 2. Germline CDR1 reads MNHEY; CDR2 reads SMNVEV (reference sequence). The CDR3 covers 14 residues. CDR3 nucleotides: TGTGCCAGCAGTTTACGGCGGGAGACAGATACGCAGTATTTT. Amino acid sequence: CASSLRRETDTQYF.

The chain is built from TRBV19 and TRBJ1-1; D may be TRBD1 (6 bases). The CDR3 is 15 amino acids. Germline CDR1 and CDR2: LNHDA and SQIVND (reference sequence). Deletions cut 3 bases from V and 5 bases from J, with 16 bases between. CDR3 nucleotide sequence: TGTGCCAGTAGTATGGGACTGACAGGCGGAACTGAAGCTTTCTTT. This gives the protein CASSMGLTGGTEAFF.

CDR3 sequence: CASSDRPTTSGRALEQFF. The CDR3 nucleotides read TGTGCCAGCAGTGATCGCCCCACAACTAGCGGGAGGGCCCTCGAGCAGTTCTTC. The chain employs TRBV6-2 or TRBV6-3 and TRBJ2-1, with 13 nucleotides matching TRBD2. Trimming cost V 5 bases and J 10 bases; bases outside gene matches: 17. The CDR3 length is 18 residues. Germline values: CDR1 MNHEY, CDR2 SVGEGT.

With regard to this clonotype: Just one base apart from a much larger clone, this may be a read error. V and J are TRBV19 and TRBJ1-1; tentative D call: TRBD1 (6 bases). The CDR3 runs to 15 residues. Germline V lookup: CDR1 LNHDA, CDR2 SQIVND (reference sequence). V gave up 5 bases and J gave up 5 bases, with 18 bases separating them. CDR3 loop: CASSLIQGGVTEAFF. CDR3 DNA sequence: TGTGCCAGTAGTCTCATACAGGGCGGTGTGACTGAAGCTTTCTTT.

This clonotype came up many times. The rearrangement links TRBV5-1 to TRBJ2-1; D is possibly TRBD1 (6 bases). V lost 4 bases to trimming and J lost 4 bases, with 15 bases between them. Looked up from germline, CDR1 is SGHRS and CDR2 is YFSETQ. This CDR3 contains 15 residues. CDR3 bases: TGCGCCAGCAGCCAACAGGGTACCCTATACAATGAGCAGTTCTTC. This codes for CASSQQGTLYNEQFF.

This chain connects TRBV19 to TRBJ2-1; tentative D call: TRBD1 (6 bases). Trimming took 6 bases from V and 0 from J, leaving 15 bases between them. The germline V gene has CDR1 LNHDA and CDR2 SQIVND (reference sequence). The CDR3 spans 16 residues. CDR3 loop: CASRGTPENSYNEQFF. The CDR3 DNA reads as TGTGCCAGTAGGGGGACACCCGAAAACTCCTACAATGAGCAGTTCTTC.